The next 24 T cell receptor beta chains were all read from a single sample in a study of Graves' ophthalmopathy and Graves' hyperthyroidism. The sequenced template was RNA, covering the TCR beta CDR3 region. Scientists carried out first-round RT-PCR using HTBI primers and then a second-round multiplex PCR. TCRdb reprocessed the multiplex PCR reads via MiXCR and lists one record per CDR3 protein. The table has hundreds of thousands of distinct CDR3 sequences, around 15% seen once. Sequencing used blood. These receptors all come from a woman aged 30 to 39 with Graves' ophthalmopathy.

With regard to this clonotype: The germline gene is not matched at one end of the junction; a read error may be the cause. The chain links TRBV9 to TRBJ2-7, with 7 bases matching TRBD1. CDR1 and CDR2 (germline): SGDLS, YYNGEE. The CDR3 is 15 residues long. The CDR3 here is CASNAAWDSTYEQCF. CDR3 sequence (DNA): TGTGCCAGCAACGCAGCATGGGACAGCACCTACGAGCAGTGCTTC.

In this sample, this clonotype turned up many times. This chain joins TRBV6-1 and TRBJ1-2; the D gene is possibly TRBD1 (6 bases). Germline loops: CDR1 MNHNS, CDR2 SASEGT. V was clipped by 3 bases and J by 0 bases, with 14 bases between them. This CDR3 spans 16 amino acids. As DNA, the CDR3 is TGTGCCAGCAGTGATTATGACAGGCCGACTAACTATGGCTACACCTTC. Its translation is CASSDYDRPTNYGYTF.

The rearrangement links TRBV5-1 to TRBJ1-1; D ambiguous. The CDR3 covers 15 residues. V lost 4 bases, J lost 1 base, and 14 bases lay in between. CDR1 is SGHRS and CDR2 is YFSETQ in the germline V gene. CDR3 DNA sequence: TGCGCCAGCAGCGGGTGGGGAACCGGGAACACTGAAGCTTTCTTT. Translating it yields CASSGWGTGNTEAFF.

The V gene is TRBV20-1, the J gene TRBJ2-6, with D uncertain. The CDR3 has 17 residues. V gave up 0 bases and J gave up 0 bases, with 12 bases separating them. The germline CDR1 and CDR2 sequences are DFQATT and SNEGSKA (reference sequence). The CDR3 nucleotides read TGCAGTGCTAGAGAGGTGGCGGCCCTCTCTGGGGCCAACGTCCTGACTTTC. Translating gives CSAREVAALSGANVLTF.

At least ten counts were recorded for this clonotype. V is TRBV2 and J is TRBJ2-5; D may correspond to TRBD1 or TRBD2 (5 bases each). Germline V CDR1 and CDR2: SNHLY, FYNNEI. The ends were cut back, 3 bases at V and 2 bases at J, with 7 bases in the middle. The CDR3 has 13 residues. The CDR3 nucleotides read TGTGCCAGCAGTGAGGGGGTACAAGAGACCCAGTACTTC. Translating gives CASSEGVQETQYF.

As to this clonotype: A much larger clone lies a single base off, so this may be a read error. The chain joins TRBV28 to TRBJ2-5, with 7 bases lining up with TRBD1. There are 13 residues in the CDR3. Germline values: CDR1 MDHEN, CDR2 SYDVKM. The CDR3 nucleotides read TGTGCCAGCAGTCCCACAGGGGAAGATACCCAGTACTTC. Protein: CASSPTGEDTQYF.

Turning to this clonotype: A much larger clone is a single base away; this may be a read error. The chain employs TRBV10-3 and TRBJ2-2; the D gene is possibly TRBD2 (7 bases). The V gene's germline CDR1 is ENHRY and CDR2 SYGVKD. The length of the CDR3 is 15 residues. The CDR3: CAISVSGGRTGELCF. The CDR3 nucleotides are TGTGCCATCAGCGTCTCGGGGGGCAGAACCGGGGAGCTGTGTTTT.

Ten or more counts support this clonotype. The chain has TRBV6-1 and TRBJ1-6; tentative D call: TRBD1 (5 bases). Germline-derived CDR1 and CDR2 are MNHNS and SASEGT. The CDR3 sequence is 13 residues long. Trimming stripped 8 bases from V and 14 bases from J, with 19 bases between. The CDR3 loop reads CASVQGGVFTLHF. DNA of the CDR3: TGTGCCAGCGTACAAGGAGGGGTTTTCACCCTCCACTTT.

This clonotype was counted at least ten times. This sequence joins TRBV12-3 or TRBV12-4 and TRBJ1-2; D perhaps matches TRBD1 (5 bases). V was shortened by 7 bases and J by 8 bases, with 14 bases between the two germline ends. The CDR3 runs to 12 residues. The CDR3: CASTGWLQGYTF. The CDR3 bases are TGTGCCAGCACAGGGTGGCTTCAAGGCTACACCTTC.

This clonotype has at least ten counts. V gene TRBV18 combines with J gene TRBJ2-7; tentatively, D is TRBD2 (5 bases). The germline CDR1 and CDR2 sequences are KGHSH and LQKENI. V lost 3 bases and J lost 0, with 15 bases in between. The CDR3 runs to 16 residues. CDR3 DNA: TGTGCCAGCTCACCCGGAGGAGGACCTAGCTCCTACGAGCAGTACTTC. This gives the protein CASSPGGGPSSYEQYF.

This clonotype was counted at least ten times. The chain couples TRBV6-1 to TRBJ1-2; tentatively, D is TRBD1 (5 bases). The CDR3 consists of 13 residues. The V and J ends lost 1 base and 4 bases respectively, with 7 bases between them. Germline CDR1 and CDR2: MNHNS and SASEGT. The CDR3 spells CASSEEGTYGYTF. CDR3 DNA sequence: TGTGCCAGCAGTGAAGAGGGGACCTATGGCTACACCTTC.

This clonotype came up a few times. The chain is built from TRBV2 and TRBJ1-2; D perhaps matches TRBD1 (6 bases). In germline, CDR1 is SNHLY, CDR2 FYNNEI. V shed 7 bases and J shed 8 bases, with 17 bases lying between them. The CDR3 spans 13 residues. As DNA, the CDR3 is TGTGCCAGCACCACAGGGCTAGATCGGGGCTACACCTTC. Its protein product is CASTTGLDRGYTF.

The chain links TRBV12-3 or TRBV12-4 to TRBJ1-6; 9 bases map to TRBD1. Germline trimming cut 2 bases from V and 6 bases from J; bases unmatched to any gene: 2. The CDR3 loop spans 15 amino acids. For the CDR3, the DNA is TGTGCCAGCAGTTTATTGACAGGGGGTAATTCACCCCTCCACTTT. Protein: CASSLLTGGNSPLHF.

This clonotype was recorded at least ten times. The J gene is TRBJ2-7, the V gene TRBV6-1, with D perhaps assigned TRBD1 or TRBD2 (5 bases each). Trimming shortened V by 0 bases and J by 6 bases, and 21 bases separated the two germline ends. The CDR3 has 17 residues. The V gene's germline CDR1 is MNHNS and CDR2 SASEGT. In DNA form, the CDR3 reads TGTGCCAGCAGTGAAGCGGGCCTAGCTCCACGAAGGGGCGAGCAGTACTTC. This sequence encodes CASSEAGLAPRRGEQYF.

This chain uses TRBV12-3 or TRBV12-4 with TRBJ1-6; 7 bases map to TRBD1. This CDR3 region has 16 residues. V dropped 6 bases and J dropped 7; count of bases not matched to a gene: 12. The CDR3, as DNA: TGTGCCAGCAGCCCATATTGGACAGGTGGCAATTCACCCCTCCACTTT. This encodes CASSPYWTGGNSPLHF.

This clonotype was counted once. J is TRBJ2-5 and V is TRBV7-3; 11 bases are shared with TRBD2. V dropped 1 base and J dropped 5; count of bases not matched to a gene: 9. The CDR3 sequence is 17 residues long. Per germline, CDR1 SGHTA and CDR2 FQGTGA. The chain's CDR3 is CASSLSSASGRIETQYF. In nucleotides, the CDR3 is TGTGCCAGCAGCTTAAGTTCGGCTAGCGGGAGGATTGAGACCCAGTACTTC. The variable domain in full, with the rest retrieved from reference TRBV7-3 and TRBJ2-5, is GAGVSQTPSNKVTEKGKYVELRCDPISGHTALYWYRQSLGQGPEFLIYFQGTGAADDSGLPNDRFFAVRPEGSVSTLKIQRTERGDSAVYLCASSLSSASGRIETQYFGPGTRLLVL.

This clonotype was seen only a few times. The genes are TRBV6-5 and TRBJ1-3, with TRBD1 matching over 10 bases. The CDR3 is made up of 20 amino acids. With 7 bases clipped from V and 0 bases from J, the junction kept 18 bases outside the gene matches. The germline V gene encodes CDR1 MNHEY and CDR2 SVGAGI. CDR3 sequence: CASKLKIRDRGLNSGNTIYF. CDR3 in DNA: TGTGCCAGCAAACTCAAAATCCGGGACAGGGGATTGAACTCTGGAAACACCATATATTTT.

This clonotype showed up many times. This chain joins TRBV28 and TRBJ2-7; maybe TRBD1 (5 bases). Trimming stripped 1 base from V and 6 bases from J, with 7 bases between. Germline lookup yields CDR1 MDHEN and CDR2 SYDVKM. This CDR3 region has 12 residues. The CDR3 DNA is TGTGCCAGCAGTTTATTAGGGGTCGAGCAGTACTTC. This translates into CASSLLGVEQYF.

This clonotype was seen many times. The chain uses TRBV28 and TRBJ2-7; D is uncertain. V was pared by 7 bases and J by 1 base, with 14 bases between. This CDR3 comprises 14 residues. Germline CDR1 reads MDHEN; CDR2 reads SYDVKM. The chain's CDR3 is CASTPEGRSYEQYF. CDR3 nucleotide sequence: TGTGCCAGCACCCCGGAAGGTCGATCCTACGAGCAGTACTTC.

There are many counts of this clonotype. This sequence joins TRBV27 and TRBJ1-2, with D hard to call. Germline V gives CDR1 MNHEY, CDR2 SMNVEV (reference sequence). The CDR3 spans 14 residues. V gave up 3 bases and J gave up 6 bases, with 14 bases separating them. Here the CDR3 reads CASSFVDRAHGYTF. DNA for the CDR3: TGTGCCAGCAGTTTTGTGGATAGGGCGCATGGCTACACCTTC.

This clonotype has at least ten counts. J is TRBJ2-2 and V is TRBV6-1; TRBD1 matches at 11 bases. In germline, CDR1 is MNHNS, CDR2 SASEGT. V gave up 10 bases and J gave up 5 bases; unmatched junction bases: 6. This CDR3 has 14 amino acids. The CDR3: CAIMDRGRTGELFF. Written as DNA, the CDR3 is TGTGCCATCATGGACAGGGGGCGGACCGGGGAGCTGTTTTTT.

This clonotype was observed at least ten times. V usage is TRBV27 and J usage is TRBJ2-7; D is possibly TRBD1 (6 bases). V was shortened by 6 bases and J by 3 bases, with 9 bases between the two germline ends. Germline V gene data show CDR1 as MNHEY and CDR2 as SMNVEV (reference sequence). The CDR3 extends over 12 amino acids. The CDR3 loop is CASSRGGYEQYF. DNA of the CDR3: TGTGCCAGCAGCAGGGGTGGCTACGAGCAGTACTTC.

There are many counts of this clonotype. CDR3 sequence: CSARDSMGFRETQYF. The CDR3 DNA is TGCAGTGCTAGAGATTCAATGGGGTTTCGCGAGACCCAGTACTTC. This chain uses TRBV20-1 with TRBJ2-5; D is unclear. Germline CDR1 is DFQATT and CDR2 is SNEGSKA (reference sequence). V lost 0 bases to trimming and J lost 5 bases, with 16 bases between them. The CDR3 is 15 residues long.

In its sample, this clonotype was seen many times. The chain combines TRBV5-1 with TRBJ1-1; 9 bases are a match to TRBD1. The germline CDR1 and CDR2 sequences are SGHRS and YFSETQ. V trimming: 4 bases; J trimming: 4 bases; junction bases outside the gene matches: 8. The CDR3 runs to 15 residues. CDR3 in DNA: TGCGCCAGCAGCCTCATAACAGGGGGCGGCACTGAAGCTTTCTTT. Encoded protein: CASSLITGGGTEAFF.